This T cell receptor beta chain is drawn from a study of T cells after yellow fever vaccination. The CDR3 consists of 14 residues. Trimming removed 5 bases at V and 0 bases at J, with 11 bases between. Germline-derived CDR1 and CDR2 are SGHTA and FQGNSA. A single record per CDR3 protein comes from TCRdb applying MiXCR to the 5' RACE reads. Among 150,000 to 200,000 distinct CDR3 sequences listed, 6.2% were seen once. This clonotype occurred many times. The sample was CD4+ T cells sorted from PBMCs, taken on the day of the first yellow fever vaccination. This TCR was sampled from a man aged 18 to 29 who received the YFV17D yellow fever vaccine. The rearrangement uses TRBV7-2 and TRBJ2-7, with TRBD1 as a possible D gene (5 bases). The CDR3 loop reads CASSIDRTSYEQYF. Here the CDR3 DNA reads TGTGCCAGCAGCATTGACAGAACCTCCTACGAGCAGTACTTC.